This T cell receptor (beta chain) was retrieved from a study of CD4+ T cells in melanoma. General study findings and limits: Diverse differentiation states were reported for melanoma neoantigen-specific CD4+ T cells. A reported correlation linked neoantigen-specific CD4+ T cells to CD8+, macrophage and B cell function.

The V gene end was trimmed by 8 bases and the J gene end by 2 bases; junction bases not matched to a gene: 5. The CDR3 is made up of 13 amino acids. Per the germline V gene, CDR1 is GTSNPN and CDR2 is SVGIG (reference sequence). The table lists this clone with a few counts. As yet, its antigen is unknown. Profiled with immunoSEQ multiplex PCR; TCRdb holds only in-frame clones, not every one. The repertoire holds about 55,000 clones, roughly three quarters seen once, with roughly 4.8% in the top ten. The gene calls are TRBV30 and TRBJ2-3; TRBD2 agrees at 9 bases. Sequenced: tumor tissue. The origin of this receptor is a human donor with melanoma. The CDR3 DNA sequence: TGTGCCGCGGGGGGGCGGACCACAGATACGCAGTATTTT. Translated, it gives CAAGGRTTDTQYF.